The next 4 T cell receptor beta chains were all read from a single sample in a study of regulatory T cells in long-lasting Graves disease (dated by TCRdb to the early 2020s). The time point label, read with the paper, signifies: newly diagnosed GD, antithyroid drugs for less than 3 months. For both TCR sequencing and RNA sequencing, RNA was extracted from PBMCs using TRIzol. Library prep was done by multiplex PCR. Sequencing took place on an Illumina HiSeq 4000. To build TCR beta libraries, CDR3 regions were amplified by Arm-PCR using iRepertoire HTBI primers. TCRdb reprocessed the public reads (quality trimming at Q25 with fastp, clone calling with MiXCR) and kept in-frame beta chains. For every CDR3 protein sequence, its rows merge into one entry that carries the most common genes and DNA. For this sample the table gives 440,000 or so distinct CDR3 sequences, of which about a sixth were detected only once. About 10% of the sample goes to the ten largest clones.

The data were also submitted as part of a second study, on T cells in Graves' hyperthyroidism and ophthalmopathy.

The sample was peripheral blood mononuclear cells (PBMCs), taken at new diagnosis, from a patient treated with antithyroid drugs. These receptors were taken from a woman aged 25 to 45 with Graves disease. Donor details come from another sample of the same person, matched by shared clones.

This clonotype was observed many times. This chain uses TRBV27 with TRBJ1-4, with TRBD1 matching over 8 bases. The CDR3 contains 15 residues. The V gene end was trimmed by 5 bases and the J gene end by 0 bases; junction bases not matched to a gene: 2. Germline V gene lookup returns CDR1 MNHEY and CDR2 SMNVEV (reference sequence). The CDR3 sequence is CASSKTGATNEKLFF. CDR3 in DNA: TGTGCCAGCAGTAAGACAGGGGCAACTAATGAAAAACTGTTTTTT.

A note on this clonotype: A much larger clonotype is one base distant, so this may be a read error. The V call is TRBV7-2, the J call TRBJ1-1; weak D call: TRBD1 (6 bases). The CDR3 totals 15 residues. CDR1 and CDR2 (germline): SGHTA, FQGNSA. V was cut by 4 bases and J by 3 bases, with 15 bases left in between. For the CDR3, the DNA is TGTGCCAGCAGCTCCGCGGGACAACTGGACACTGAAGCTTTCTTT. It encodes CASSSAGQLDTEAFF.

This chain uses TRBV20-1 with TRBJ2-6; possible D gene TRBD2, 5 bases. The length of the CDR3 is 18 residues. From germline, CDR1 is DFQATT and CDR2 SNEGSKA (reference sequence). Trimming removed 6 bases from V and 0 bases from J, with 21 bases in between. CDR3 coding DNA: TGCAGTGCCGCGGGCGTTTCTGGAAAGAACTCTGGGGCCAACGTCCTGACTTTC. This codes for CSAAGVSGKNSGANVLTF.

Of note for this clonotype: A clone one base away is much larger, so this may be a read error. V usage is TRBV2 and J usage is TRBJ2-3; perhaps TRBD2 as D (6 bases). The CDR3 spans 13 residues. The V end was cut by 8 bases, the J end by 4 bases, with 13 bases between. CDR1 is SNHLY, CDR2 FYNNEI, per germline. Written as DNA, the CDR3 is TGTGCCAGCCGGGCGGGAAGTTCAGATACGCAGTATTTT. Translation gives CASRAGSSDTQYF.